This record looks at one T cell receptor beta chain sequence and its context. This CDR3 region has 14 residues. The germline V gene has CDR1 MDHEN and CDR2 SYDVKM. The junction had 6 bases not matched to a gene; V was cut back by 7 bases and J by 4 bases. TCRdb keeps only in-frame clones here, not all; method: immunoSEQ multiplex PCR. This table has 95,000 to 150,000 clones, 85% to 90% appearing once. This sample stems from a study of T cell responses to AZD1222 COVID-19 vaccine. This sequence joins TRBV28 and TRBJ2-1; 8 nucleotides agree with TRBD2. Specimen: peripheral blood, collected on day 0 of AZD1222 vaccination. This TCR derives from an adult in good health. In DNA form, the CDR3 reads TGTGCCAGCACCGGGAGGGCCCATTACAATGAGCAGTTCTTC. Amino acids: CASTGRAHYNEQFF.